These 30 T cell receptor beta chains originate from one sample sequenced in a study of blood T cell repertoires in COVID-19. Measured with immunoSEQ multiplex PCR; TCRdb has only the in-frame clones, and not every one. The sample includes 200,000 to 250,000 clones, approximately 78% of them seen just once. The sequenced sample was peripheral blood. These receptors came from a woman in her 70s with COVID-19, enrolled during active disease.

The genes are TRBV10-1 and TRBJ2-7, with D perhaps TRBD1 (5 bases). This CDR3 is 14 amino acids long. The V end was cut by 8 bases, the J end by 2 bases, with 16 bases between. The germline CDR1 and CDR2 sequences are WNHNN and SYGVQD (reference sequence). This CDR3 reads CASPGYSRAYEQYF. As DNA, the CDR3 is TGCGCCAGCCCCGGGTATAGCAGGGCCTACGAGCAGTACTTC.

The chain recombines TRBV2 with TRBJ2-1; TRBD2 agrees at 13 bases. Germline V gene data show CDR1 as SNHLY and CDR2 as FYNNEI. The CDR3 runs 15 residues. V shed 6 bases and J 7 bases; nucleotides not matched to a gene: 6. In DNA, the CDR3 is TGTGCCAGCAGAGGGACTAGCGGGACATTGAATGAGCAGTTCTTC. Encoded protein: CASRGTSGTLNEQFF.

The chain couples TRBV24-1 to TRBJ1-2; the match to TRBD1 covers 8 bases. The trim removed 3 bases at V and 4 bases at J, leaving 3 bases unmatched. Germline assignment: CDR1 KGHDR and CDR2 SFDVKD. The CDR3 contains 14 residues. CDR3 in amino acids: CATSDPGQAYGYTF. CDR3 DNA: TGTGCCACCAGTGATCCGGGACAGGCCTATGGCTACACCTTC.

About this clone: The sample contains more than one DNA sequence encoding this CDR3. The CDR3 bases are TGCAGCGTTGGACAGGGGGACTACGAGCAGTACTTC. Residues: CSVGQGDYEQYF. The chain links TRBV29-1 to TRBJ2-7, with TRBD1 identical over 9 bases. V gave up 4 bases and J gave up 3 bases; unmatched junction bases: 1. The CDR3 runs to 12 residues. Germline-derived CDR1 and CDR2 are SQVTM and ANQGSEA.

CDR3 sequence (DNA): TGTGCCGGCCCGGGACAGGGGACCTATAATTCACCCCTCCACTTT. Translating gives CAGPGQGTYNSPLHF. V gene TRBV30 combines with J gene TRBJ1-6; 10 nucleotides agree with TRBD1. The germline V gene encodes CDR1 GTSNPN and CDR2 SVGIG (reference sequence). The CDR3 sequence is 15 residues long. The V gene end was trimmed by 8 bases and the J gene end by 2 bases; junction bases not matched to a gene: 6.

The DNA for the CDR3 is TGTGCCAGCAGCGGCAGCGGGACGGGTTACAATGAGCAGTTCTTC. Protein: CASSGSGTGYNEQFF. V and J are TRBV9 and TRBJ2-1; 7 bases are a match to TRBD2. CDR3 length: 15 amino acids. Per the germline V gene, CDR1 is SGDLS and CDR2 is YYNGEE. Trimming cost V 3 bases and J 4 bases; bases outside gene matches: 7. Together with reference TRBV9 and TRBJ2-1, the CDR3 gives the full variable domain: DSGVTQTPKHLITATGQRVTLRCSPRSGDLSVYWYQQSLDQGLQFLIQYYNGEERAKGNILERFSAQQFPDLHSELNLSSLELGDSALYFCASSGSGTGYNEQFFGPGTRLTVL.

The chain employs TRBV29-1 and TRBJ2-5; the match to TRBD2 covers 7 bases. The CDR3 spans 11 residues. The germline gives CDR1 SQVTM, CDR2 ANQGSEA. The trim removed 3 bases at V and 7 bases at J, leaving 2 bases unmatched. The CDR3 loop reads CSVDGGGTQYF. DNA for the CDR3: TGCAGCGTTGACGGCGGGGGGACCCAGTACTTC.

For the CDR3, the DNA is TGTGCCAGCAGCTTCGGACTAGCGGGTGGGTACGAGCAGTACTTC. Amino acid sequence: CASSFGLAGGYEQYF. J is TRBJ2-7 and V is TRBV5-6; TRBD2 agrees at 11 bases. The CDR3 is 15 residues long. Germline V gene sequence: CDR1 SGHDT, CDR2 YYEEEE. V shed 2 bases, J shed 4 bases, and the junction held 5 bases outside the gene matches.

The V gene is TRBV19, the J gene TRBJ2-1; 7 bases match TRBD2. CDR3 length: 14 amino acids. The V and J ends lost 8 bases and 6 bases, in that order; junction bases with no gene match: 10. Germline CDR1 and CDR2: LNHDA and SQIVND (reference sequence). The CDR3 nucleotides read TGTGCCAGTTCGGAGAGGGGAGGGGTCAATGAGCAGTTCTTC. This codes for CASSERGGVNEQFF.

The chain combines TRBV18 with TRBJ2-7; 7 positions match TRBD2. The CDR3 sequence is 15 residues long. Germline CDR1 KGHSH, CDR2 LQKENI. V shed 3 bases, J shed 6 bases, and the junction held 11 bases outside the gene matches. The CDR3 here is CASSPQLGREGEQYF. CDR3 nucleotides: TGTGCCAGCTCACCTCAACTTGGTAGGGAGGGCGAGCAGTACTTC. The variable domain in full, with the rest retrieved from reference TRBV18 and TRBJ2-7, is NAGVMQNPRHLVRRRGQEARLRCSPMKGHSHVYWYRQLPEEGLKFMVYLQKENIIDESGMPKERFSAEFPKEGPSILRIQQVVRGDSAAYFCASSPQLGREGEQYFGPGTRLTVT.

The table lists this clone with a count of one. The chain carries TRBV19 and TRBJ1-4, with 8 bases lining up with TRBD1. The V and J ends lost 4 bases and 4 bases, in that order; junction bases with no gene match: 2. This CDR3 contains 14 residues. Per the germline V gene, CDR1 is LNHDA and CDR2 is SQIVND (reference sequence). CDR3 in DNA: TGTGCCAGTAGTACCGGACAGGGTAATGAAAAACTGTTTTTT. This translates into CASSTGQGNEKLFF.

Points on this clone: This same CDR3 is encoded by further DNA sequences in the sample. The V call is TRBV18, the J call TRBJ1-6; TRBD1 might be the D (5 bases). V lost 3 bases to trimming and J lost 8 bases, with 11 bases between them. The CDR3 length is 14 residues. The germline V gene encodes CDR1 KGHSH and CDR2 LQKENI. CDR3 in DNA: TGTGCCAGCTCACCCCGAGACAGAGATTCACCCCTCCACTTT. Residues: CASSPRDRDSPLHF.

The chain employs TRBV15 and TRBJ1-4; no reliable D call. V was shortened by 3 bases and J by 5 bases, with 16 bases between the two germline ends. Germline V lookup: CDR1 LNHNV, CDR2 YYDKDF (reference sequence). This CDR3 comprises 16 residues. The CDR3 DNA is TGTGCCACCAGCAGCCTGGCGCGGGCGGGGAATGAAAAACTGTTTTTT. Protein: CATSSLARAGNEKLFF.

The gene calls are TRBV6-5 and TRBJ1-1; tentatively, D is TRBD1 (6 bases). Trimming pared 11 bases from V and 1 base from J, leaving 14 bases between. This CDR3 spans 13 amino acids. Germline assignment: CDR1 MNHEY and CDR2 SVGAGI. This CDR3 is CASRGDRNTEAFF. The CDR3 DNA is TGTGCCTCCAGGGGTGATCGGAACACTGAAGCTTTCTTT.

The chain recombines TRBV15 with TRBJ2-7, with D perhaps matching TRBD2 (5 bases). The CDR3 length is 12 residues. Trimming shortened V by 3 bases and J by 6 bases, and 9 bases separated the two germline ends. The germline V gene encodes CDR1 LNHNV and CDR2 YYDKDF (reference sequence). The CDR3: CATSRGVGEQYF. For the CDR3, the DNA is TGTGCCACCAGCAGGGGAGTTGGCGAGCAGTACTTC.

The chain joins TRBV28 to TRBJ2-4; D call uncertain. V was trimmed by 2 bases and J by 7 bases, leaving 18 bases between them. This CDR3 spans 16 amino acids. In germline, CDR1 is MDHEN, CDR2 SYDVKM. CDR3 sequence reads: CASSLNRQVGRNIQYF. The CDR3 DNA reads as TGTGCCAGCAGTTTAAATCGGCAGGTGGGCAGGAACATTCAGTACTTC.

This clone was observed once. A much larger clone differs by one base, so this may be a read error. For the CDR3, the DNA is TGTGCCAGCAGCTTAGACAGGGACTACGAGCAGTACTTC. Translated, it gives CASSLDRDYEQYF. The chain joins TRBV11-2 to TRBJ2-7; perhaps TRBD1 as D (5 bases). There are 13 residues in the CDR3. Trimming cost V 0 bases and J 3 bases, with 6 bases left between them. Looked up from germline, CDR1 is SGHAT and CDR2 is FQNNGV.

The rearrangement links TRBV10-3 to TRBJ1-4; D unresolved. V was pared by 0 bases and J by 0 bases, with 11 bases between. CDR3 length: 17 amino acids. CDR1 and CDR2 (germline): ENHRY, SYGVKD. The CDR3 here is CAISESRTDPTNEKLFF. The CDR3 DNA is TGTGCCATCAGTGAGTCGCGAACAGACCCAACTAATGAAAAACTGTTTTTT.

This chain uses TRBV5-6 with TRBJ1-2, with a possible D match to TRBD1 (6 bases). The V gene lost 0 bases and the J gene lost 0 bases, with 12 bases spanning the gap. The CDR3 has 16 residues. In germline, CDR1 is SGHDT, CDR2 YYEEEE. The CDR3 reads CASSLAGQRANYGYTF. The DNA for the CDR3 is TGTGCCAGCAGCTTGGCTGGACAGCGAGCTAACTATGGCTACACCTTC.

The chain has TRBV3-1 (or the pseudogene TRBV3-2) and TRBJ1-4; 7 bases fit TRBD1. The CDR3 runs to 16 residues. Germline trimming cut 4 bases from V and 4 bases from J; bases unmatched to any gene: 9. CDR1 and CDR2 (germline): LGHDT, YNNKEL (reference sequence). The CDR3, as DNA: TGTGCCAGCAGCCGGGCAGGGGGACAGATTAATGAAAAACTGTTTTTT. Residues: CASSRAGGQINEKLFF.

The V and J genes are TRBV30 and TRBJ1-2, with 8 bases lining up with TRBD1. V was pared by 7 bases and J by 2 bases, with 3 bases of the junction left unmatched. The CDR3 has 12 residues. CDR1 is GTSNPN and CDR2 is SVGIG in the germline V gene (reference sequence). The CDR3 protein is CALGQGNYGYTF. CDR3 sequence (DNA): TGTGCCTTAGGACAGGGAAACTATGGCTACACCTTC.

V gene TRBV12-3 or TRBV12-4 combines with J gene TRBJ1-2; possible D gene TRBD1, 6 bases. The CDR3 has 13 residues. Trimming removed 5 bases at V and 3 bases at J, with 10 bases between. The CDR3 sequence is CASSMDSYYGYTF. The CDR3 DNA reads as TGTGCCAGCAGTATGGACAGTTACTATGGCTACACCTTC.

This clone was picked up a small number of times. The chain is built from TRBV2 and TRBJ2-7, with D possibly being TRBD1 (5 bases). The germline V gene has CDR1 SNHLY and CDR2 FYNNEI. Trimming removed 4 bases at V and 3 bases at J, with 7 bases between. The CDR3 runs to 12 residues. The DNA for the CDR3 is TGTGCCAGCAGTGTGCAGGGCTACGAGCAGTACTTC. It specifies CASSVQGYEQYF.

The V and J genes are TRBV30 and TRBJ1-5, with D maybe TRBD1 (6 bases). Trimming stripped 3 bases from V and 1 base from J, with 10 bases between. The CDR3 has 14 amino acids. Germline CDR1 reads GTSNPN; CDR2 reads SVGIG (reference sequence). The DNA for the CDR3 is TGTGCCTGGAGGCGTGGGGGCAGCAATCAGCCCCAGCATTTT. Its translation: CAWRRGGSNQPQHF. The variable domain in full, with the rest retrieved from reference TRBV30 and TRBJ1-5, is SQTIHQWPATLVQPVGSPLSLECTVEGTSNPNLYWYRQAAGRGLQLLFYSVGIGQISSEVPQNLSASRPQDRQFILSSKKLLLSDSGFYLCAWRRGGSNQPQHFGDGTRLSIL.

The V gene is TRBV30, the J gene TRBJ1-1, with 8 bases identical to TRBD1. The CDR3 totals 15 residues. J lost 5 bases, V lost 1 base, and 9 bases had no gene match. Germline values: CDR1 GTSNPN, CDR2 SVGIG (reference sequence). This CDR3 reads CAWSGRGPSRTEAFF. DNA for the CDR3: TGTGCCTGGAGTGGCAGGGGGCCTAGTAGGACTGAAGCTTTCTTT.

The rearrangement joins TRBV7-6 to TRBJ1-1, with 7 bases identical to TRBD1. The CDR3 has 15 amino acids. V gave up 5 bases and J gave up 3 bases; unmatched junction bases: 9. CDR1 is SGHVS and CDR2 is FNYEAQ in the germline V gene. The CDR3 region is CASSRSGTEDTEAFF. Here the CDR3 DNA reads TGTGCCAGCAGCAGATCCGGGACAGAGGACACTGAAGCTTTCTTT.

V usage is TRBV7-8 and J usage is TRBJ2-6; TRBD1 might be the D (6 bases). The CDR3 runs to 16 residues. Trimming removed 3 bases at V and 1 base at J, with 10 bases between. Germline V gene sequence: CDR1 SGHVS, CDR2 FQNEAQ. For the CDR3, the DNA is TGTGCCAGCAGCTTGACAGGAAGGTCTGGGGCCAACGTCCTGACTTTC. Protein product: CASSLTGRSGANVLTF. Full variable domain (rest looked up from reference TRBV7-8 and TRBJ2-6): GAGVSQSPRYKVAKRGQDVALRCDPISGHVSLFWYQQALGQGPEFLTYFQNEAQLDKSGLPSDRFFAERPEGSVSTLKIQRTQQEDSAVYLCASSLTGRSGANVLTFGAGSRLTVL.

CDR3 bases: TGTGCCAGCAGCACCTGGGGGCTTCGAAAAACAGATACGCAGTATTTT. Amino acid sequence: CASSTWGLRKTDTQYF. V usage is TRBV7-9 and J usage is TRBJ2-3; D possibly corresponds to TRBD1 (6 bases). Deletions cut 5 bases from V and 3 bases from J, with 18 bases between. The germline V gene has CDR1 SEHNR and CDR2 FQNEAQ (reference sequence). The CDR3 length is 16 residues.

Only a few counts were recorded for this clone. The chain joins TRBV6-2 or TRBV6-3 to TRBJ1-5, with D unclear. CDR3 length equals 15 residues. The ends were cut back, 2 bases at V and 6 bases at J, with 14 bases in the middle. Germline CDR1 reads MNHEY; CDR2 reads SVGEGT. The CDR3 nucleotides are TGTGCCAGCAGTTACACGGCCGCCGCGGGTCAGCCCCAGCATTTT. This sequence encodes CASSYTAAAGQPQHF.

This rearrangement joins TRBV5-1 to TRBJ2-1, with D perhaps matching TRBD2 (5 bases). The V end was cut by 3 bases, the J end by 5 bases, with 12 bases between. Germline V gives CDR1 SGHRS, CDR2 YFSETQ. The CDR3 is 14 amino acids. The CDR3 loop is CASSSFSGNNEQFF. The DNA for the CDR3 is TGCGCCAGCAGCTCGTTCTCGGGGAACAATGAGCAGTTCTTC.